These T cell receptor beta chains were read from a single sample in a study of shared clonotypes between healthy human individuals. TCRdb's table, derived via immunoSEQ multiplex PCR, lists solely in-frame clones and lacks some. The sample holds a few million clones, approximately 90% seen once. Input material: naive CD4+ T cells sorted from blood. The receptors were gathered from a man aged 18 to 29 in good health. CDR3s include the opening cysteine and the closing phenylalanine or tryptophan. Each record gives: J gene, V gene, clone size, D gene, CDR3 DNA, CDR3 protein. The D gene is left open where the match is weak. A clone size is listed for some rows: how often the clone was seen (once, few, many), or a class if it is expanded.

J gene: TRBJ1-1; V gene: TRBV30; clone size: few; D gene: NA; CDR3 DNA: TGTGCCTGGAGTGTACAGGATGGGACTGAAGCTTTCTTT; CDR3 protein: CAWSVQDGTEAFF
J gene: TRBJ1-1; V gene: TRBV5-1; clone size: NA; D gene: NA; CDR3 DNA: TGCGCCAGCAGCTCCCTTACAGGGAACACTGAAGCTTTCTTT; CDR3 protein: CASSSLTGNTEAFF
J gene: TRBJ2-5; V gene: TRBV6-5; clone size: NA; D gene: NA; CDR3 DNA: TGTGCCAGCAGTTCGGGTAGTCCGGAGACCCAGTACTTC; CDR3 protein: CASSSGSPETQYF
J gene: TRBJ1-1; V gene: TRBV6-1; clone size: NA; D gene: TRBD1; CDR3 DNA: TGTGCCAGCAGTGAAGTTCAGGGGGCGAGTTTAACTGAAGCTTTCTTT; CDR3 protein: CASSEVQGASLTEAFF
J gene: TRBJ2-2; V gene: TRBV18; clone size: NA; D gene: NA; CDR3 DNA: TGTGCCAGCTCACAAGAGGAAACCGGGGAGCTGTTTTTT; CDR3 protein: CASSQEETGELFF
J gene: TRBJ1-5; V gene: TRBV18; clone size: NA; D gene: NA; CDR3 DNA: TGTGCCAGCTCACCACTTCCCAGGGGAGGCAATCAGCCCCAGCATTTT; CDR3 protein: CASSPLPRGGNQPQHF
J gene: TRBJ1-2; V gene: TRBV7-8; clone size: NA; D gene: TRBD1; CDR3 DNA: TGTGCCAGCAGTCGGACAGGGGGGAATGGCTACACCTTC; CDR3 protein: CASSRTGGNGYTF
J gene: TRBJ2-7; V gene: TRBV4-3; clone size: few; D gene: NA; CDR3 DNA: TGCGCCAGCAGCCAAGACCTGGGTGGGGGATACGAGCAGTACTTC; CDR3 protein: CASSQDLGGGYEQYF
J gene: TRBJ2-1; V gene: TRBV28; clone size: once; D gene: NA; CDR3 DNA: TGTGCCAGCAGGGAGGGGACCAACAATGAGCAGTTCTTC; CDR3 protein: CASREGTNNEQFF
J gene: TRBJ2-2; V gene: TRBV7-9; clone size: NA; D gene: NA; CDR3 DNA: TGTGCCAGCAGCTCGGGACAGAACACCGGGGAGCTGTTTTTT; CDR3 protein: CASSSGQNTGELFF
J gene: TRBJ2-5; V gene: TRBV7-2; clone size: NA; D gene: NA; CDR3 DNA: TGTGCCAGCAGCTTATGGGAGAGGGAGACCCAGTACTTC; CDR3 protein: CASSLWERETQYF